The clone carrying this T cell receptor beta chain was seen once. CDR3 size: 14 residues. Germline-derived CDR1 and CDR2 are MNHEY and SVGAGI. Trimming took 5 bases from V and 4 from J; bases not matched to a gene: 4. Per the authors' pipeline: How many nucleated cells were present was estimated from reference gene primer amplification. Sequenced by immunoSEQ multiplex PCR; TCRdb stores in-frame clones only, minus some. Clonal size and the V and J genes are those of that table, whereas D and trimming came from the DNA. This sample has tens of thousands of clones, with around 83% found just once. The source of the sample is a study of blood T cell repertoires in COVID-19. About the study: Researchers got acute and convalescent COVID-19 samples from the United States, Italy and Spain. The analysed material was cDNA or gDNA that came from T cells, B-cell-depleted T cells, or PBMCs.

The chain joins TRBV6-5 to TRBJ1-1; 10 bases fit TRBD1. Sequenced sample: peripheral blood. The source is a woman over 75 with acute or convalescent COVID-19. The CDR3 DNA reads TGTGCCAGCAGTAAGGACAGGGGGGCCACTGAAGCTTTCTTT. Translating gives CASSKDRGATEAFF.